Included here is one T cell receptor (beta chain) sequence, with context. This record belongs to a study of blood T cell repertoires in COVID-19. Germline CDR1 reads SNHLY; CDR2 reads FYNNEI. The CDR3 runs to 16 residues. V lost 2 bases and J lost 4; bases outside the gene matches: 8. Methods used by the authors: Amplifying reference gene primers gave estimates of nucleated cell counts. Generated by immunoSEQ multiplex PCR, the TCRdb table keeps only in-frame clones and is missing some. Clone size and V and J calls were adopted from that table, with D and trimming inferred from the DNA. The sample includes over 150,000 clones, approximately 90% of them seen just once.

The sequenced sample was peripheral blood. The TCR comes from a woman aged 60-75 years who had recovered from COVID-19. The chain recombines TRBV2 with TRBJ1-5, with 7 bases aligning to TRBD1. The CDR3 sequence: CASSERATGVNQPQHF. Written as DNA, the CDR3 is TGTGCCAGCAGTGAAAGGGCTACAGGGGTTAATCAGCCCCAGCATTTT.